This TCR beta chain came from a study of neurological immune-mediated disorders. Turning to the study itself: Relapsing-remitting disease affected roughly 30, and secondary progressive 3, of around 34 multiple sclerosis patients.

This clonotype occurred many times. Its antigen is not known. The cDNA came from 5'RACE with 10-nucleotide random UMIs. TCRdb analysed the 5' RACE reads with MiXCR anew, one entry per CDR3 protein. The sample records 130,000 or so distinct CDR3 sequences, roughly 3.2% being singletons. The CDR3 runs 13 residues. Germline loops: CDR1 SEHNR, CDR2 FQNEAQ (reference sequence). The V and J ends lost 5 bases and 6 bases respectively, with 13 bases between them. Findings of the study overall: One related-CDR3 cluster, which may be a signature, held the repertoires of 18 of 34 multiple sclerosis patients after phylogenetic grouping.

The origin of this receptor is a woman aged 30 to 39 with multiple sclerosis. The sample taken for sequencing was PBMCs. The chain is built from TRBV7-9 and TRBJ1-1; possibly TRBD1 for D (6 bases). CDR3 sequence (DNA): TGTGCCAGCAGCAAGGGGACAATCCCTGAAGCTTTCTTT. Protein product: CASSKGTIPEAFF.